This T cell receptor (beta chain) was sequenced during a study of brain T cells in children with intractable seizures. Study-level results: Viral specificity was inferred only from CDR3 similarity; HCMV serostatus was unknown. Pre- and post-surgery blood differed in depth, so pre-surgery absences may be undersampling.

CDR3 length: 16 residues. Trimming shortened V by 4 bases and J by 0 bases, and 13 bases separated the two germline ends. The germline gives CDR1 SGHRS, CDR2 YFSETQ. In regard to this clone: The target antigen is unknown.

Here immunoSEQ multiplex PCR was the method, and the copy in TCRdb shows in-frame clones only, minus some. Seen here are a few hundred thousand clones, over 90% observed once, and the top ten hold 5.7%. The time point: blood from clinic visit 5 months post-surgery; TSC patient then seizure free. Sequencing was limited to surgery cases with top T cell transcript signatures in brain tissue. The sequencing used peripheral blood, collected about 5 months after surgery. The source of this sequence is a boy in the first two years of life with tuberous sclerosis and intractable seizures. V usage is TRBV5-1 and J usage is TRBJ2-2, with D possibly being TRBD1 (5 bases). CDR3 protein: CASSREDTANTGELFF. DNA for the CDR3: TGCGCCAGCAGCCGAGAGGACACAGCGAACACCGGGGAGCTGTTTTTT.